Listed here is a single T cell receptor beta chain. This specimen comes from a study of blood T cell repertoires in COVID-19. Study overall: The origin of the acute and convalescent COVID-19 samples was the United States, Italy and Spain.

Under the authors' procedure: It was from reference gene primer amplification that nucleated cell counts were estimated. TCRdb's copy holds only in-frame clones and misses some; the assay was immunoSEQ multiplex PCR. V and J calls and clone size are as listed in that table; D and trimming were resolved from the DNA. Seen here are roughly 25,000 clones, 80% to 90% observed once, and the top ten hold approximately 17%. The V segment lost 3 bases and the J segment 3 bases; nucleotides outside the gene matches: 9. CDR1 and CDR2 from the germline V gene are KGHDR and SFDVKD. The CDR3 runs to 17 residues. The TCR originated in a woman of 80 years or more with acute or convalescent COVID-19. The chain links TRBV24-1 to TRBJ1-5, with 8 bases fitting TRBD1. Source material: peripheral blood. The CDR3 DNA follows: TGTGCCACCAGTGATATACGGACAGGGAGGGACAATCAGCCCCAGCATTTT. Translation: CATSDIRTGRDNQPQHF.